The following is a T cell receptor beta chain sequence with its context. Here immunoSEQ multiplex PCR was the method, and the copy in TCRdb shows in-frame clones only, minus some. The repertoire includes under 200,000 clones, 86% of them detected once, and roughly 3.5% sits in the top ten. Trimming took 4 bases from V and 2 from J, leaving 15 bases between them. Germline-derived CDR1 and CDR2 are LGHNA and YNFKEQ. The CDR3 is 16 residues long. The data are from a study of blood T cell repertoires in COVID-19. At the level of the study: Spain, Italy and the United States supplied samples that represented acute and convalescent COVID-19. Sources were T cells, B-cell-depleted T cells, or PBMCs; the material itself was cDNA or gDNA.

The clonotype originates from a man in his 70s with acute or convalescent COVID-19. The J gene is TRBJ2-1, the V gene TRBV4-2, with D maybe TRBD2 (7 bases). Sequenced material: peripheral blood. The CDR3 reads CASSRELGGPYNEQFF. CDR3 bases: TGTGCCAGCAGCCGGGAGTTGGGGGGGCCCTACAATGAGCAGTTCTTC.